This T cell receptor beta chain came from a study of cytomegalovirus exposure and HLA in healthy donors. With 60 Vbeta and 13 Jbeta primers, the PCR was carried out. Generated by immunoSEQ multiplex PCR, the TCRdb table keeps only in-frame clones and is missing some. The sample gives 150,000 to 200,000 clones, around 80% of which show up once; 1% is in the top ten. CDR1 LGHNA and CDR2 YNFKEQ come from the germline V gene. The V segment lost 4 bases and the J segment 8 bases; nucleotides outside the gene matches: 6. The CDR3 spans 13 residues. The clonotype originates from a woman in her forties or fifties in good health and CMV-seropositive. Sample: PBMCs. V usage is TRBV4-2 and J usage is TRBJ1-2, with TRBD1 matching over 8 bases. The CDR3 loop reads CASSPQGADGYTF. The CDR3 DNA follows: TGTGCCAGCAGCCCTCAGGGGGCTGACGGCTACACCTTC.